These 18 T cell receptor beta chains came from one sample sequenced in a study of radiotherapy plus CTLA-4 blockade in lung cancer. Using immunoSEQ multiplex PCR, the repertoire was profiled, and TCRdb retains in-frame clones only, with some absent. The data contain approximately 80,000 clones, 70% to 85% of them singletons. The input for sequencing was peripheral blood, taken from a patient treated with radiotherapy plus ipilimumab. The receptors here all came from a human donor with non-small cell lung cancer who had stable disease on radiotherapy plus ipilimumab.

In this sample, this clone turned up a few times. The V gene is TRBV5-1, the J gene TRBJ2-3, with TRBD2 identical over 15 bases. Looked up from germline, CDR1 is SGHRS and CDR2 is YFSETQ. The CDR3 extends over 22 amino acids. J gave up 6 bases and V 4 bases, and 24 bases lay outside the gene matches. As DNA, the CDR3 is TGCGCCAGCAGCAGTCCCGGGACATTTACGCCCGGGACTAGCGGGAGGAGGGATACGCAGTATTTT. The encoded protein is CASSSPGTFTPGTSGRRDTQYF.

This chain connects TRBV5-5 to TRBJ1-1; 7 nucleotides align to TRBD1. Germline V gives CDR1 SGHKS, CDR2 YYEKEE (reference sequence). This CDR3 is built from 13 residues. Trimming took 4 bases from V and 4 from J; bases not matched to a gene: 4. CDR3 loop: CASSRQGGTEAFF. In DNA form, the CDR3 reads TGTGCCAGCAGCCGACAGGGTGGCACTGAAGCTTTCTTT. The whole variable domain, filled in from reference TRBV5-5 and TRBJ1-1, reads DAGVTQSPTHLIKTRGQQVTLRCSPISGHKSVSWYQQVLGQGPQFIFQYYEKEERGRGNFPDRFSARQFPNYSSELNVNALLLGDSALYLCASSRQGGTEAFFGQGTRLTVV.

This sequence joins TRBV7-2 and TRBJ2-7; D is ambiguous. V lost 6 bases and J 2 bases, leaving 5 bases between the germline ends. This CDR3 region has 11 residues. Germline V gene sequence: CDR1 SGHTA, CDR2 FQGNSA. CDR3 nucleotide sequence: TGTGCCAGCAGGATAACCTACGAGCAGTACTTC. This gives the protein CASRITYEQYF.

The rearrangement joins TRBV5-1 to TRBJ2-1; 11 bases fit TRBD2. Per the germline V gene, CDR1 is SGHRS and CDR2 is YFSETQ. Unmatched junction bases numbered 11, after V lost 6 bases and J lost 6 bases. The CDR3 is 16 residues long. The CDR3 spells CASTRGLAGPGNEQFF. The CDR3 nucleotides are TGCGCCAGCACCCGCGGACTAGCGGGTCCGGGCAATGAGCAGTTCTTC.

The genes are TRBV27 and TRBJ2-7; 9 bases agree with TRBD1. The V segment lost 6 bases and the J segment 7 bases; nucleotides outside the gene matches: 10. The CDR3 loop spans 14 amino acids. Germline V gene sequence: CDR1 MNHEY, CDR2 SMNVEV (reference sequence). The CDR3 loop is CASRKAGQGEEQYF. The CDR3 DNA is TGTGCCAGCAGAAAAGCGGGACAGGGAGAAGAGCAGTACTTC.

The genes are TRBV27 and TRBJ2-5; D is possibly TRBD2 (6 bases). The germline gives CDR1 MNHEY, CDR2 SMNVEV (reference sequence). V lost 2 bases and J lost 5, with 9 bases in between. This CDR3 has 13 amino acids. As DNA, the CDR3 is TGTGCCAGCAGTTTAAGCGGGTGGGAGACCCAGTACTTC. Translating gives CASSLSGWETQYF.

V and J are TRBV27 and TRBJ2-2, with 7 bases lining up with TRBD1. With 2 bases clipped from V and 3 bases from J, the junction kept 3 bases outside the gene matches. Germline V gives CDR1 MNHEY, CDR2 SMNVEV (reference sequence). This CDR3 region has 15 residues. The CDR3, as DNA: TGTGCCAGCAGTTTAAGACAGGGCGACACCGGGGAGCTGTTTTTT. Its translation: CASSLRQGDTGELFF.

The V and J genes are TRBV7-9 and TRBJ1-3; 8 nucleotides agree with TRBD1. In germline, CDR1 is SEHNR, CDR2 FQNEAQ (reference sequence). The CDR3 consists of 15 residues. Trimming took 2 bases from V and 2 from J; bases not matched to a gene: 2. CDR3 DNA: TGTGCCAGCAGCTTACAGACAGGGGCTGGAAACACCATATATTTT. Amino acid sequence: CASSLQTGAGNTIYF.

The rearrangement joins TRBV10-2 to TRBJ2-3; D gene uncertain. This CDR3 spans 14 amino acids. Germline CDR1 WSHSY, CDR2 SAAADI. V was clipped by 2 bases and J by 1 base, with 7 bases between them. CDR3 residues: CASSELGRTDTQYF. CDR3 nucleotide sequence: TGCGCCAGCAGTGAGCTTGGGCGCACAGATACGCAGTATTTT.

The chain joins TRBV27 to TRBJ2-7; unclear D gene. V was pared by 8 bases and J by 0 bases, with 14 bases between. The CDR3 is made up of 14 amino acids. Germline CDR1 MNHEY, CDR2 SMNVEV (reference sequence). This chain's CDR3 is CASSYGSSSYEQYF. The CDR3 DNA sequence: TGTGCCAGCTCCTACGGAAGTAGCTCCTACGAGCAGTACTTC.

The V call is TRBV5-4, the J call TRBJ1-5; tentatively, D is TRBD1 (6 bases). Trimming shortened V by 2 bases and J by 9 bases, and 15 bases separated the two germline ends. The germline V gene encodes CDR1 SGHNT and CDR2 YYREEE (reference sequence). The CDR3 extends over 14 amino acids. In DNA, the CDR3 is TGTGCCAGCAGCTTACAGGGCCCAGGGGCGCCCCAGCATTTT. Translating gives CASSLQGPGAPQHF.

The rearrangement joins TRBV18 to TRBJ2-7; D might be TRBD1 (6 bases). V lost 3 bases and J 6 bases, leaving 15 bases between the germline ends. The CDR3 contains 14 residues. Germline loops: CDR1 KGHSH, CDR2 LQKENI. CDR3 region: CASSPTGPQIEQYF. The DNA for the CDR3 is TGTGCCAGCTCACCGACAGGACCGCAAATCGAGCAGTACTTC.

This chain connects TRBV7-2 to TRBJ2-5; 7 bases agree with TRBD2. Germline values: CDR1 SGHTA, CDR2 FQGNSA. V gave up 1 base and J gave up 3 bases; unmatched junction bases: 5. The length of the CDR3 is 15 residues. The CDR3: CASSLGGGTEETQYF. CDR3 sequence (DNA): TGTGCCAGCAGCTTAGGGGGGGGAACCGAAGAGACCCAGTACTTC.

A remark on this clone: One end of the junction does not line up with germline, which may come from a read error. CDR3 in DNA: TGTGCCAGCAGCTTGGAGAACAGAAATAATGAAAAGCTGTTTTTT. Its translation is CASSLENRNNEKLFF. This chain uses TRBV5-4 with TRBJ1-4; D not resolved. Germline lookup yields CDR1 SGHNT and CDR2 YYREEE (reference sequence). CDR3 length: 15 residues.

The CDR3 protein is CASSNGDEGGEGNQPQHF. CDR3 sequence (DNA): TGTGCCAGCAGCAACGGGGATGAGGGGGGTGAGGGCAATCAGCCCCAGCATTTT. The chain links TRBV21-1 to TRBJ1-5. TRBV21-1 represents a pseudogene. This CDR3 contains 18 residues.

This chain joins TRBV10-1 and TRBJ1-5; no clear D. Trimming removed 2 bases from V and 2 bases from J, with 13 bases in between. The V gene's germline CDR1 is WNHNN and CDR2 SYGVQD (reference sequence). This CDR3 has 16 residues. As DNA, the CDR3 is TGCGCCAGCAGTGAGGCCCCATTCTGGGGCAATCAGCCCCAGCATTTT. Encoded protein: CASSEAPFWGNQPQHF.

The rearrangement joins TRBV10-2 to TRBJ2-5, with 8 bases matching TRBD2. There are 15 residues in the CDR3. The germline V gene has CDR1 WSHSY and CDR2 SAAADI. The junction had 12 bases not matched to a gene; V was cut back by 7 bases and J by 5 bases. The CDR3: CASKGLAGSGETQYF. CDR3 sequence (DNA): TGCGCCAGCAAAGGACTAGCCGGTTCGGGGGAGACCCAGTACTTC.

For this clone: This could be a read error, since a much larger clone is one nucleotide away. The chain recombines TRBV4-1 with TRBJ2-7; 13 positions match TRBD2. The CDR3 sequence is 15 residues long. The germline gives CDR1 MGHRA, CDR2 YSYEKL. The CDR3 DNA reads TGCGCCAGCAGCGTTGAGGGACTAGCGGGACGCGAGCAGCACTTC. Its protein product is CASSVEGLAGREQHF.